The rows below give T cell receptor beta chains drawn from one sample of a study of blood T cell repertoires in COVID-19. Here immunoSEQ multiplex PCR was the method, and the copy in TCRdb shows in-frame clones only, minus some. In the table there are about 240,000 clones, about 81% of which are singletons. Specimen: peripheral blood. The receptors stem from a woman aged 55-75 years with active or convalescent COVID-19. Each CDR3 is given with its conserved first and last residue. Fields, in order: CDR3 length, V gene, D gene, J gene, clone size, CDR3 DNA, CDR3 protein. The D gene is left open where the match is weak. For some rows the clone size is stated as once, few or many, or as a class when expanded; others skip it.

14	TRBV18	TRBD1	TRBJ1-4	.	TGTGCCAGCTCTTGGACAGGAACTAATGAAAAACTGTTTTTT	CASSWTGTNEKLFF
15	TRBV9	TRBD1	TRBJ1-1	.	TGTGCCAGCAGCGGCCACAGGGGCGGGAACACTGAAGCTTTCTTT	CASSGHRGGNTEAFF
12	TRBV12-5	.	TRBJ2-7	.	TGTGCTAGTGGTTTGAACAGGCACGAGCAGTACTTC	CASGLNRHEQYF
13	TRBV19	.	TRBJ1-1	once	TGTGCCAGTAGTATAGATCGGGACACTGAAGCTTTCTTT	CASSIDRDTEAFF
17	TRBV5-1	TRBD2	TRBJ2-3	.	TGCGCCAGCAGCTTCGGAGGCTTTAGCGGGGGGCTAGATACGCAGTATTTT	CASSFGGFSGGLDTQYF
14	TRBV6-6	TRBD2	TRBJ2-1	.	TGTGCCAGCAGTATAGCGGGGGTGGGTAATGAGCAGTTCTTC	CASSIAGVGNEQFF
16	TRBV6-5	.	TRBJ1-1	.	TGTGCCAGCAGTTACTCGTTCTCTGCAGGGGCCGGTGAAGCTTTCTTT	CASSYSFSAGAGEAFF
16	TRBV5-5	TRBD2	TRBJ2-7	.	TGTGCCAGCAGCCCGGGACTAGCGGGGTGGACCTACGAGCAGTACTTC	CASSPGLAGWTYEQYF
14	TRBV19	TRBD2	TRBJ2-1	.	TGTGCCAGTAGCCCCGCGGGGGGGACTGATGAGCAGTTCTTC	CASSPAGGTDEQFF
16	TRBV27	TRBD2	TRBJ2-5	.	TGTGCCAGCAGTTTATGGTCGGGGGGGACTCGGGAGACCCAGTACTTC	CASSLWSGGTRETQYF
15	TRBV6-1	TRBD2	TRBJ2-3	.	TGTGCCAGCAGTGAGTTAGCGGGGAGCACAGATACGCAGTATTTT	CASSELAGSTDTQYF